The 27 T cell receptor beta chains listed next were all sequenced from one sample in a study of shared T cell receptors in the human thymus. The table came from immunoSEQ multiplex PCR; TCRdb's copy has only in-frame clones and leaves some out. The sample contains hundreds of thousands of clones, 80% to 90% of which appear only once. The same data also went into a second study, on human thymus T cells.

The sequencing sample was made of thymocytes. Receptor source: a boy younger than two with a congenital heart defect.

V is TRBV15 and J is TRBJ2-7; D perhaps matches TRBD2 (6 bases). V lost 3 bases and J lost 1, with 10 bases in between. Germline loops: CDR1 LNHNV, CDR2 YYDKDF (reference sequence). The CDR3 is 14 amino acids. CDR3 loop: CATSSGGFSYEQYF. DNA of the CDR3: TGTGCCACCAGCAGTGGGGGGTTTTCCTACGAGCAGTACTTC.

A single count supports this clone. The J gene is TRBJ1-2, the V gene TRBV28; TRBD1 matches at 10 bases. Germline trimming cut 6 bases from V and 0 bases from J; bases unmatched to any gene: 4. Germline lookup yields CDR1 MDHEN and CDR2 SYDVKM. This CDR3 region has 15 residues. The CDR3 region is CASRQTGGSNYGYTF. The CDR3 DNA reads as TGTGCCAGCAGGCAGACAGGGGGCTCTAACTATGGCTACACCTTC.

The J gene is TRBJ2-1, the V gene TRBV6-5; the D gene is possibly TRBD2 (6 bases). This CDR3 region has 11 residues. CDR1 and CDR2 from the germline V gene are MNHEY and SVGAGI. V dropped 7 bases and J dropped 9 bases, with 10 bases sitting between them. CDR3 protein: CASKLGGEQFF. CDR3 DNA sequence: TGTGCCAGCAAATTGGGAGGTGAGCAGTTCTTC.

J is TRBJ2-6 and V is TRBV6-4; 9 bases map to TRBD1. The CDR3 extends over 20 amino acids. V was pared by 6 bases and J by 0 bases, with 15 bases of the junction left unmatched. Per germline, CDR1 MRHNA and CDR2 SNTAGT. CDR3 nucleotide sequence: TGTGCCAGCAGCCCCGACAGGGGGGACCTTTTGCACTCTGGGGCCAACGTCCTGACTTTC. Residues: CASSPDRGDLLHSGANVLTF.

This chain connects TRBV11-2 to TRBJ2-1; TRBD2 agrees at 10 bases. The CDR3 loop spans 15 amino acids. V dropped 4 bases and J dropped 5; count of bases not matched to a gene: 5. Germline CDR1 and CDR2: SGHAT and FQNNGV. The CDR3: CASSYRGLANNEQFF. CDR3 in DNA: TGTGCCAGCAGCTACCGGGGACTAGCGAACAATGAGCAGTTCTTC.

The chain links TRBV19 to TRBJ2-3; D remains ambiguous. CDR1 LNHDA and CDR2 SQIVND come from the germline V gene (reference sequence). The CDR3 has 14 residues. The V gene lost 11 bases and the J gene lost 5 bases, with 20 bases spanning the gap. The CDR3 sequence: CAASPRQFGDTQYF. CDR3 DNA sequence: TGTGCCGCTAGTCCGAGGCAATTCGGAGATACGCAGTATTTT.

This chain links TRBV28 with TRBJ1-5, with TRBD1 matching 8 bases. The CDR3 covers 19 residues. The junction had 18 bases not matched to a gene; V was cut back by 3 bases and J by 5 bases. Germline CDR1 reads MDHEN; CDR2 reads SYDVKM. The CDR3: CASSFSRAPIDRGYQPQHF. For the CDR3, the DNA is TGTGCCAGCAGTTTCTCCCGCGCGCCCATAGACAGGGGTTATCAGCCCCAGCATTTT.

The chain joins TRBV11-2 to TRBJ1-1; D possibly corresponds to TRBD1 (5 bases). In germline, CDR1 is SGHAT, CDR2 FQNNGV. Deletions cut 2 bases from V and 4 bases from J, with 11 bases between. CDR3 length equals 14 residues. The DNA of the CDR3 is TGTGCCAGCAGCTTATTGGGGGAGGGCACTGAAGCTTTCTTT. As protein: CASSLLGEGTEAFF.

CDR3 amino acids: CASSFVPGGPWVDEQFF. The DNA for the CDR3 is TGTGCCAGCAGCTTTGTTCCGGGAGGGCCTTGGGTAGATGAGCAGTTCTTC. V gene TRBV5-4 combines with J gene TRBJ2-1; TRBD2 aligns across 8 bases. Germline-derived CDR1 and CDR2 are SGHNT and YYREEE (reference sequence). Trimming at V came to 2 bases and at J to 8 bases, leaving 15 bases not matched to a gene. The CDR3 contains 17 residues. The entire variable domain, with the rest obtained from reference TRBV5-4 and TRBJ2-1, is as follows: ETGVTQSPTHLIKTRGQQVTLRCSSQSGHNTVSWYQQALGQGPQFIFQYYREEENGRGNFPPRFSGLQFPNYSSELNVNALELDDSALYLCASSFVPGGPWVDEQFFGPGTRLTVL.

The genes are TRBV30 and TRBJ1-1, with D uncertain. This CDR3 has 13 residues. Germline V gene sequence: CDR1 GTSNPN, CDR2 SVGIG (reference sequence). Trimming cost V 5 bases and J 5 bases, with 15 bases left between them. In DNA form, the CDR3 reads TGTGCCTGGTCCCTAACACAGAAGACTGAAGCTTTCTTT. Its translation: CAWSLTQKTEAFF.

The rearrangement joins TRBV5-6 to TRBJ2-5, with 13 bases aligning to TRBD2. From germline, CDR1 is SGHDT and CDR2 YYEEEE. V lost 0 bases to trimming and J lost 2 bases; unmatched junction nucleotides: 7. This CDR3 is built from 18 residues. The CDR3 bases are TGTGCCAGCAGCTTGGGACGGGGACTAGCGGGGATACAAGAGACCCAGTACTTC. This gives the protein CASSLGRGLAGIQETQYF.

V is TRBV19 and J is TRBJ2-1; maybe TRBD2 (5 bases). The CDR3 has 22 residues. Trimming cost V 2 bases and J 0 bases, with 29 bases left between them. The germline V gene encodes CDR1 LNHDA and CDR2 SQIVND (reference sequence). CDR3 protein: CASSIKLRRASSPGGSYNEQFF. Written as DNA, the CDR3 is TGTGCCAGTAGTATAAAGCTAAGGCGGGCTAGCTCCCCCGGCGGCTCCTACAATGAGCAGTTCTTC.

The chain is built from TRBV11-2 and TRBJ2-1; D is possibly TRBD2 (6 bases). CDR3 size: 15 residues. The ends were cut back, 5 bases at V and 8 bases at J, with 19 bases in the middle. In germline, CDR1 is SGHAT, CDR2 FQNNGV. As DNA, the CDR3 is TGTGCCAGCAGCGAAGGTGTGACTAGGGCCCATGAGCAGTTCTTC. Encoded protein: CASSEGVTRAHEQFF. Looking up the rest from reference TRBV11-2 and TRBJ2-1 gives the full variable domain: EAGVAQSPRYKIIEKRQSVAFWCNPISGHATLYWYQQILGQGPKLLIQFQNNGVVDDSQLPKDRFSAERLKGVDSTLKIQPAKLEDSAVYLCASSEGVTRAHEQFFGPGTRLTVL.

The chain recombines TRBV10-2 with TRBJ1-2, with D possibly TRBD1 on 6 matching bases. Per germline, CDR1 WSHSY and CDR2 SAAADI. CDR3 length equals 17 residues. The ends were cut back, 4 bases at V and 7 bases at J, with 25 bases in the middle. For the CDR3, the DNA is TGCGCCAGCAGTGTACGGGGGGCGCACCGGCGGATCGGTGGCTACACCTTC. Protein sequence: CASSVRGAHRRIGGYTF.

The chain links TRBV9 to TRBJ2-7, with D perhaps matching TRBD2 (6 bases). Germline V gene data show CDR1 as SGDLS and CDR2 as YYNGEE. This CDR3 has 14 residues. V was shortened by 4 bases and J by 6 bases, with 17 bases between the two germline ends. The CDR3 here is CASSPEEGRGEQYF. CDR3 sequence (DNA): TGTGCCAGCAGCCCAGAGGAGGGAAGGGGCGAGCAGTACTTC. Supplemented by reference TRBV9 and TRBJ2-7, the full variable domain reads DSGVTQTPKHLITATGQRVTLRCSPRSGDLSVYWYQQSLDQGLQFLIQYYNGEERAKGNILERFSAQQFPDLHSELNLSSLELGDSALYFCASSPEEGRGEQYFGPGTRLTVT.

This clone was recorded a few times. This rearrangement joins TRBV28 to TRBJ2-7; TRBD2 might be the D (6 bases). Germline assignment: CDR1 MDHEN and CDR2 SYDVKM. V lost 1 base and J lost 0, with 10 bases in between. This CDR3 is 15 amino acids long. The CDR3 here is CASSLSRGSSYEQYF. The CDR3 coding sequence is TGTGCCAGCAGTTTATCGCGGGGATCCTCCTACGAGCAGTACTTC.

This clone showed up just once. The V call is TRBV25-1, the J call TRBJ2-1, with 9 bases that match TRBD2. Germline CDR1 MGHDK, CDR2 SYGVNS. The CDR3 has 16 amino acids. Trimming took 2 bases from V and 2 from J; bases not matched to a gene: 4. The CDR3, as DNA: TGTGCCAGCAGTGAAAAAGCGGGGGGCCCCTACAATGAGCAGTTCTTC. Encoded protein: CASSEKAGGPYNEQFF.

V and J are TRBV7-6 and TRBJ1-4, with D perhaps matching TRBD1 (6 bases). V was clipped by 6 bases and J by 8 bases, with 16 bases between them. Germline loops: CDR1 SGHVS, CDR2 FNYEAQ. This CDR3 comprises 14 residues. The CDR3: CASSCQGYGEKLFF. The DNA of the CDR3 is TGTGCCAGCAGTTGTCAGGGGTACGGGGAAAAACTGTTTTTT.

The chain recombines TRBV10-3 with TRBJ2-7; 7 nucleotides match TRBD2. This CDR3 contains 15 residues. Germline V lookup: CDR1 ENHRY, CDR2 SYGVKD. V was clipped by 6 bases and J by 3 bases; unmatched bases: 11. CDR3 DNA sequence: TGTGCCATCAGAGGCGGGGGAGGGGTGCACTACGAGCAGTACTTC. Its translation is CAIRGGGGVHYEQYF.

CDR3 protein: CASSPGQGWRAQYF. The CDR3 DNA reads TGCGCCAGCAGCCCAGGACAGGGATGGAGAGCGCAGTATTTT. V is TRBV5-1 and J is TRBJ2-3; 8 bases map to TRBD1. There are 14 residues in the CDR3. Germline CDR1 reads SGHRS; CDR2 reads YFSETQ. V dropped 4 bases and J dropped 10; count of bases not matched to a gene: 11.

CDR3 sequence (DNA): TGTGCCAGCAGCTTGGGGTCGACAGGGAAGGGCTACGAGCAGTACTTC. Amino acid sequence: CASSLGSTGKGYEQYF. The J gene is TRBJ2-7, the V gene TRBV5-6, with 7 bases lining up with TRBD1. This CDR3 has 16 amino acids. Trimming took 0 bases from V and 3 from J; bases not matched to a gene: 9. CDR1 and CDR2 (germline): SGHDT, YYEEEE.

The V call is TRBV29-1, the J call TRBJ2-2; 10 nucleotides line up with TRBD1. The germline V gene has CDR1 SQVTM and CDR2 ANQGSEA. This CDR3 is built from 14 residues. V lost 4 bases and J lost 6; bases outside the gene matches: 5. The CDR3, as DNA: TGCAGCGTTGGACAGGGGGCGCGCCCCGGGGAGCTGTTTTTT. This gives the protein CSVGQGARPGELFF.

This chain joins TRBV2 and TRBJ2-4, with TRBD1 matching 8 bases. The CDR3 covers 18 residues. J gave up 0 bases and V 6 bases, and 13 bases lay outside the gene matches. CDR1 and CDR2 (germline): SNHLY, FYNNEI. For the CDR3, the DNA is TGTGCCAGCAGAGGACCGGACAGGGTGTTCCCAGCCAAAAACATTCAGTACTTC. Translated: CASRGPDRVFPAKNIQYF.

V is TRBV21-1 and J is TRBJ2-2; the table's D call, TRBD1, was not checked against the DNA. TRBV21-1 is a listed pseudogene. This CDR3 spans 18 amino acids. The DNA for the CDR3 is TGTGCCAGCAGCCCCCGGGACAGGGGAGAAGAGAACACCGGGGAGCTGTTTTTT. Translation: CASSPRDRGEENTGELFF.

The CDR3 loop is CASSPTGQGEDTQYF. The CDR3 nucleotides are TGTGCCAGCTCACCTACGGGACAGGGGGAAGATACGCAGTATTTT. The chain combines TRBV18 with TRBJ2-3; 11 positions agree with TRBD1. Germline V gene sequence: CDR1 KGHSH, CDR2 LQKENI. V shed 3 bases, J shed 5 bases, and the junction held 4 bases outside the gene matches. There are 15 residues in the CDR3.

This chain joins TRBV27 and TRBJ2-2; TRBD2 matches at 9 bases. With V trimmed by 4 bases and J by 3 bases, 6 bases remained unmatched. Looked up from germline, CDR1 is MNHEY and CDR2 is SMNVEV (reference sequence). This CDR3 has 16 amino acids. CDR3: CASSSLAGEYTGELFF. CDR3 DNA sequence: TGTGCCAGCAGTTCCTTAGCGGGAGAGTACACCGGGGAGCTGTTTTTT.

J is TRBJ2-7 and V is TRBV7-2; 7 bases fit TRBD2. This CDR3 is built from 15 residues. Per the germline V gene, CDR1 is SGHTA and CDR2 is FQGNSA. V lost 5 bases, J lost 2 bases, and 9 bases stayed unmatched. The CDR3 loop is CASSPRGGTAYEQYF. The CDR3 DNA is TGTGCCAGCAGCCCCCGCGGGGGTACGGCCTACGAGCAGTACTTC. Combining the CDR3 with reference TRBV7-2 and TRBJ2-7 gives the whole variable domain GAGVSQSPSNKVTEKGKDVELRCDPISGHTALYWYRQSLGQGLEFLIYFQGNSAPDKSGLPSDRFSAERTGGSVSTLTIQRTQQEDSAVYLCASSPRGGTAYEQYFGPGTRLTVT.